Listed here is a single T cell receptor (beta chain). The data stem from a study of T cells in Graves' hyperthyroidism and ophthalmopathy. Germline V gives CDR1 DFQATT, CDR2 SNEGSKA (reference sequence). The CDR3 sequence is 13 residues long. V shed 1 base and J shed 4 bases, with 7 bases lying between them. TCR beta CDR3 regions were amplified from RNA transcripts. A first-round RT-PCR of the TCR CDR3 used the HTBI primer set. TCRdb re-called the multiplex PCR reads with MiXCR, one entry per CDR3 protein. The data contain hundreds of thousands of distinct CDR3 sequences, roughly a third of them singletons.

The source of this sequence is a woman aged 40-49 years with Graves' hyperthyroidism. The chain carries TRBV20-1 and TRBJ2-2, with D possibly being TRBD1 or TRBD2 (5 bases each). Sequencing was carried out using blood. CDR3 region: CSARGGTTGELFF. For the CDR3, the DNA is TGCAGTGCTAGAGGGGGGACCACCGGGGAGCTGTTTTTT.